In this sample, the clone carrying this T cell receptor (beta chain) turned up a few times. As yet, its antigen is unknown. This entry is derived from a study of regulatory T cells in long-lasting Graves disease. Study-level points and caveats: Peripheral blood was the sole material, not thyroid tissue.

Time point reported: persistent/refractory GD, antithyroid drugs over 5 years with positive TRAb. The TCR library used RNA extracted from PBMCs. Patients were enrolled at an endocrinology department in Xi'an, China. Into tubes containing EDTA, approximately 9 milliliters of peripheral blood were drawn. The CDR3 is 11 residues long. V lost 6 bases and J 13 bases, leaving 10 bases between the germline ends. HTBI primers from iRepertoire and Arm-PCR of CDR3 regions yielded the TCR beta libraries. Authors' methods: Around 59 TRBV and 14 TRBJ segments were identified across samples. From the multiplex PCR reads, TCRdb called clonotypes with MiXCR, one entry per CDR3 protein. The V and J calls here are based on TCRdb, not the publication. The sample includes approximately 500,000 distinct CDR3 sequences, around a fifth of them seen just once.

The rearrangement links TRBV12-3 or TRBV12-4 to TRBJ1-6; weak D call: TRBD1 (5 bases). The sequence was collected from a female donor with Graves disease. Sequenced here: peripheral blood mononuclear cells (PBMCs), sampled when the disease was refractory, from a patient treated with antithyroid drugs. CDR3 coding DNA: TGTGCCAGCAGCCAGGGTCTCCCCCTCCACTTT. It encodes CASSQGLPLHF.